This T cell receptor (beta chain) was obtained from a study of blood T cell repertoires in COVID-19. Across the study: Nucleic acid was either cDNA or gDNA, and it came from T cells, B-cell-depleted T cells, or PBMCs.

Original processing methods: Cell counts per sample came from amplifying reference gene primers. The method was immunoSEQ multiplex PCR; TCRdb's version includes in-frame clones alone and lacks a portion of them. D and trimming come from the DNA, and the V and J calls and clone size come from that table. The table includes 200,000 to 300,000 clones, approximately 89% detected once. Looked up from germline, CDR1 is SGHTA and CDR2 is FQGTGA. The CDR3 consists of 15 residues. Between the trimmed V and J ends, which lost 0 bases and 10 bases, there was a span of 18 bases. The chain carries TRBV7-3 and TRBJ1-1; perhaps TRBD1 as D (6 bases). This receptor was taken from a man aged 35 to 55 who had recovered from COVID-19. Specimen: peripheral blood. The DNA for the CDR3 is TGTGCCAGCAGCTTAACTGGGGACACAGAACGTGGAGCTTTCTTT. It specifies CASSLTGDTERGAFF. The complete variable domain, with remaining parts taken from reference TRBV7-3 and TRBJ1-1, reads GAGVSQTPSNKVTEKGKYVELRCDPISGHTALYWYRQSLGQGPEFLIYFQGTGAADDSGLPNDRFFAVRPEGSVSTLKIQRTERGDSAVYLCASSLTGDTERGAFFGQGTRLTVV.